The entry below gives a single T cell receptor (beta chain) sequence along with its context. Original processing notes: Scientists estimated how many nucleated cells there were by amplifying reference gene primers. Here immunoSEQ multiplex PCR was the method, and the copy in TCRdb shows in-frame clones only, minus some. V, J and clone size derive from that table, while D and trimming were established from the DNA sequence. The sample lists 35,000 to 40,000 clones, about four fifths seen once, with around 40% in the top ten. This entry comes from a study of blood T cell repertoires in COVID-19. The wider study: The study drew acute and convalescent COVID-19 samples from the United States, Italy and Spain. PBMCs, B-cell-depleted T cells, or T cells provided the cDNA or gDNA that made up the material.

This CDR3 has 17 residues. Germline assignment: CDR1 SGHRS and CDR2 YFSETQ. The V and J ends lost 3 bases and 4 bases, in that order; junction bases with no gene match: 7. The receptor's source is a man at least 80 years old with active or convalescent COVID-19. Material: peripheral blood. V usage is TRBV5-1 and J usage is TRBJ2-3, with 14 bases lining up with TRBD2. The DNA of the CDR3 is TGCGCCAGCAGCTCGGGACTAGCGGGGGAGGTCGCAGATACGCAGTATTTT. Amino acids: CASSSGLAGEVADTQYF.